This TCR beta chain originates from a study of T cells in Graves' hyperthyroidism and ophthalmopathy. This clonotype was counted ten times or more. Its antigen remains unknown. The germline gene is not matched at one end of the junction; a read error may be the cause. The CDR3 runs to 15 residues. Germline-derived CDR1 and CDR2 are SGHRS and YFSETQ. Amplification targeted TCR beta CDR3 regions from RNA transcripts. RT-PCR in the first round (using the HTBI primer set) targeted the TCR CDR3. TCRdb used MiXCR to reprocess the multiplex PCR reads, holding one entry per CDR3 protein. The table shows about 210,000 distinct CDR3 sequences, with roughly 17% occurring only once. General observations from the study: Onset of ophthalmopathy came a median approximately 6.8 months after the model predicted it.

Material for sequencing was blood. The origin of this receptor is a man aged 50 to 60 with Graves' hyperthyroidism. V is TRBV5-1 and J is TRBJ2-5; 13 bases map to TRBD2. CDR3 sequence reads: CASSSGLAGVETQYF. Here the CDR3 DNA reads TGTGCCAGCAGCTCAGGACTAGCGGGAGTGGAGACCCAGTACTTC.